This T cell receptor beta chain was profiled in a study of blood T cell repertoires in COVID-19. The overall study: T cells, B-cell-depleted T cells, or PBMCs supplied cDNA or gDNA.

Germline CDR1 and CDR2: MDHEN and SYDVKM. Trimming left V 8 bases short and J 4 bases short, with 9 bases between. This CDR3 is built from 12 residues. This clone was counted a single time. Original processing methods: The assay estimated nucleated cells by amplifying reference gene primers. Using immunoSEQ multiplex PCR, the repertoire was profiled, and TCRdb retains in-frame clones only, with some absent. V and J calls and clone size are given by that table; D and trimming were obtained from the DNA. The profile shows 65,000 to 70,000 clones, approximately 86% of them singletons. The chain carries TRBV28 and TRBJ1-3; D might be TRBD1 (5 bases). The material sequenced was peripheral blood. The receptor was isolated from a man aged 40-49 years with COVID-19, enrolled during active disease. The CDR3 DNA is TGTGCCAGCTTCAGGGTAGGAAACACCATATATTTT. Amino acid sequence: CASFRVGNTIYF.